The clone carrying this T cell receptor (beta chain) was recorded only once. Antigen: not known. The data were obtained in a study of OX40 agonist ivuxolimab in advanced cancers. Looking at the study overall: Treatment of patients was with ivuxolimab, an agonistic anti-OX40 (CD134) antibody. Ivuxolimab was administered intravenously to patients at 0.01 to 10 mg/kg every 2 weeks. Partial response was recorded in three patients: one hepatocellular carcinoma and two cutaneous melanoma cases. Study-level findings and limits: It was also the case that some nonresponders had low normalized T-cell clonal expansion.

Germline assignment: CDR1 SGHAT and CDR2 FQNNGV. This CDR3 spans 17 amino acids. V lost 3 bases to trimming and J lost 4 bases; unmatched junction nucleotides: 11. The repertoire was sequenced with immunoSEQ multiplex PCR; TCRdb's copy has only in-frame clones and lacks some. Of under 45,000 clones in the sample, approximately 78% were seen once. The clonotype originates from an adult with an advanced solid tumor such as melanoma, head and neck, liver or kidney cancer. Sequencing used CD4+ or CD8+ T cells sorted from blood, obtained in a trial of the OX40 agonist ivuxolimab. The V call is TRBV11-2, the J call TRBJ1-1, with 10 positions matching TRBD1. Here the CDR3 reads CASSFWGTGDGGTEAFF. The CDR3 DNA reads TGTGCCAGCAGCTTCTGGGGGACAGGGGACGGAGGCACTGAAGCTTTCTTT.